Each of the 13 T cell receptor beta chains below was sequenced from the same sample in a study of T cell changes during pregnancy in multiple sclerosis. Profiled with immunoSEQ multiplex PCR; TCRdb holds only in-frame clones, not every one. The repertoire holds roughly 29,000 clones, 89% seen once, with more than 6.5% in the top ten. Source: CD8+ T cells from peripheral blood mononuclear cells, taken after pregnancy. These receptors came from a female donor with multiple sclerosis, enrolled in a pregnancy study.

The V and J genes are TRBV9 and TRBJ1-2, with no clear D. The V and J ends lost 4 bases and 7 bases respectively, with 8 bases between them. The CDR3 is made up of 11 amino acids. Germline assignment: CDR1 SGDLS and CDR2 YYNGEE. DNA for the CDR3: TGTGCCAGCAGCTCCCTCGTTGGCTACACCTTC. This translates into CASSSLVGYTF.

This chain links TRBV28 with TRBJ1-5, with 8 bases that match TRBD1. Germline V gene lookup returns CDR1 MDHEN and CDR2 SYDVKM. V was pared by 1 base and J by 2 bases, with 7 bases of the junction left unmatched. The CDR3 is made up of 17 amino acids. The CDR3 loop is CASSLFNRGGGNQPQHF. CDR3 in DNA: TGTGCCAGCAGTTTATTCAACAGGGGGGGCGGCAATCAGCCCCAGCATTTT.

This clone showed up just a few times. This CDR3 is also generated by other DNA sequences in the sample. The chain combines TRBV6-5 with TRBJ2-4, with 7 bases aligning to TRBD1. The CDR3 loop spans 15 amino acids. The V and J ends lost 0 bases and 3 bases, in that order; junction bases with no gene match: 2. Germline CDR1 and CDR2: MNHEY and SVGAGI. The CDR3 loop reads CASSYSPGGKNIQYF. The CDR3 DNA is TGTGCCAGCAGTTACTCTCCAGGGGGCAAAAACATTCAGTACTTC.

This chain joins TRBV6-4 and TRBJ2-1; tentatively, D is TRBD2 (6 bases). The V end was cut by 5 bases, the J end by 6 bases, with 17 bases between. The CDR3 is 15 amino acids. Germline V CDR1 and CDR2: MRHNA, SNTAGT. The chain's CDR3 is CASSPGGTQSNEQFF. CDR3 in DNA: TGTGCCAGCAGTCCAGGCGGGACTCAATCCAATGAGCAGTTCTTC.

The gene calls are TRBV6-1 and TRBJ2-1, with 8 bases matching TRBD2. The V segment lost 2 bases and the J segment 10 bases; nucleotides outside the gene matches: 10. In germline, CDR1 is MNHNS, CDR2 SASEGT. The CDR3 is 15 residues long. CDR3 DNA: TGTGCCAGCAGTGAACTAGCGGGTGGGTCTGACGAGCAGTTCTTC. As protein: CASSELAGGSDEQFF.

The V gene is TRBV27, the J gene TRBJ2-1; 10 bases map to TRBD2. CDR1 and CDR2 (germline): MNHEY, SMNVEV (reference sequence). The CDR3 runs 13 residues. The ends lost 8 bases at V and 5 bases at J; junction bases unmatched: 3. CDR3 nucleotides: TGTGCCAGCGGACTAGCGGTAAACAATGAGCAGTTCTTC. Protein product: CASGLAVNNEQFF.

The rearrangement links TRBV4-3 to TRBJ2-3; no definite D call. CDR3 length: 14 amino acids. Trimming stripped 0 bases from V and 5 bases from J, with 9 bases between. Germline V lookup: CDR1 LGHNA, CDR2 YSLEER. In nucleotides, the CDR3 is TGCGCCAGCAGCCAAGAGCAGGCGTTAGATACGCAGTATTTT. It is translated as CASSQEQALDTQYF.

The rearrangement links TRBV27 to TRBJ2-7, with D tentatively TRBD2 (5 bases). The CDR3 is 14 residues long. V lost 0 bases and J lost 1, with 7 bases in between. Germline-derived CDR1 and CDR2 are MNHEY and SMNVEV (reference sequence). The DNA for the CDR3 is TGTGCCAGCAGTTTATCAGGAGGTTCCTACGAGCAGTACTTC. Amino acid sequence: CASSLSGGSYEQYF.

The chain is built from TRBV7-3 and TRBJ2-3, with D possibly TRBD2 on 5 matching bases. Germline values: CDR1 SGHTA, CDR2 FQGTGA. The CDR3 length is 16 residues. Trimming removed 2 bases at V and 0 bases at J, with 12 bases between. The chain's CDR3 is CASSLYGWTSTDTQYF. DNA of the CDR3: TGTGCCAGCAGCTTATATGGGTGGACTAGCACAGATACGCAGTATTTT. Full variable domain (missing parts from reference TRBV7-3 and TRBJ2-3): GAGVSQTPSNKVTEKGKYVELRCDPISGHTALYWYRQSLGQGPEFLIYFQGTGAADDSGLPNDRFFAVRPEGSVSTLKIQRTERGDSAVYLCASSLYGWTSTDTQYFGPGTRLTVL.

The V call is TRBV27, the J call TRBJ1-2; 9 nucleotides align to TRBD1. CDR3 length: 14 residues. The V and J ends lost 6 bases and 3 bases, in that order; junction bases with no gene match: 5. In germline, CDR1 is MNHEY, CDR2 SMNVEV (reference sequence). CDR3 amino acids: CASRQTGGDYGYTF. CDR3 DNA: TGTGCCAGCAGGCAGACAGGGGGGGACTATGGCTACACCTTC.

V gene TRBV19 combines with J gene TRBJ1-5; no reliable D call. The CDR3 runs 11 residues. Germline V gene sequence: CDR1 LNHDA, CDR2 SQIVND (reference sequence). V was pared by 9 bases and J by 6 bases, with 9 bases between. CDR3 region: CARGCAQPQHF. As DNA, the CDR3 is TGTGCCAGGGGCTGCGCTCAGCCCCAGCATTTT.

V usage is TRBV7-2 and J usage is TRBJ2-7, with TRBD2 as a possible D gene (7 bases). Trimming shortened V by 11 bases and J by 2 bases, and 16 bases separated the two germline ends. The germline CDR1 and CDR2 sequences are SGHTA and FQGNSA. This CDR3 region has 13 residues. This chain's CDR3 is CASRGGYTYEQYF. CDR3 nucleotides: TGTGCCTCCAGGGGAGGGTATACCTACGAGCAGTACTTC.

The chain has TRBV27 and TRBJ2-7; perhaps TRBD2 as D (6 bases). The CDR3 sequence is 13 residues long. Germline V CDR1 and CDR2: MNHEY, SMNVEV (reference sequence). V shed 5 bases and J shed 4 bases, with 12 bases lying between them. The CDR3 is CASSLGRKYEQYF. Here the CDR3 DNA reads TGTGCCAGCAGTCTCGGGAGAAAATACGAGCAGTACTTC.